A single sample is the source of the 29 T cell receptor beta chains below, sequenced in a study of T cells in Graves' hyperthyroidism and ophthalmopathy. Amplified TCR beta CDR3 regions derived from RNA transcripts. Carried out on the TCR CDR3, a first-round RT-PCR used the HTBI primer set. TCRdb reanalysed the multiplex PCR reads using MiXCR and keeps one entry per CDR3 protein. The sample lists a few hundred thousand distinct CDR3 sequences; approximately 14% were seen once. The specimen was blood. These receptors were collected from a woman aged 40 to 50 with Graves' hyperthyroidism that later progressed to Graves' ophthalmopathy.

This clonotype came up many times. The CDR3 reads CASSSSGGRFSGANVLTF. The CDR3 nucleotides read TGTGCCAGCAGTTCATCCGGAGGCAGGTTCTCTGGGGCCAACGTCCTGACTTTC. This chain connects TRBV28 to TRBJ2-6; D possibly corresponds to TRBD2 (5 bases). Trimming cost V 4 bases and J 0 bases, with 16 bases left between them. The CDR3 is 18 residues long. Germline V gene lookup returns CDR1 MDHEN and CDR2 SYDVKM.

The table lists this clonotype with many counts. The V call is TRBV11-2, the J call TRBJ2-1; D tentatively reads TRBD1 or TRBD2 (7 bases each). Looked up from germline, CDR1 is SGHAT and CDR2 is FQNNGV. V was cut by 7 bases and J by 3 bases, with 22 bases left in between. CDR3 length equals 17 residues. CDR3 residues: CASNPGGRAGVYNEQFF. CDR3 bases: TGTGCCAGCAACCCAGGGGGGCGGGCGGGAGTCTACAATGAGCAGTTCTTC.

At least ten counts were recorded for this clonotype. The chain combines TRBV5-1 with TRBJ2-7; D unclear. In germline, CDR1 is SGHRS, CDR2 YFSETQ. This CDR3 spans 15 amino acids. Trimming cost V 3 bases and J 3 bases, with 16 bases left between them. The CDR3 DNA sequence: TGCGCCAGCAGCTCAGAGCCGGGCAACTTCTACGAGCAGTACTTC. This gives the protein CASSSEPGNFYEQYF. The variable domain in full, completed from reference TRBV5-1 and TRBJ2-7, reads KAGVTQTPRYLIKTRGQQVTLSCSPISGHRSVSWYQQTPGQGLQFLFEYFSETQRNKGNFPGRFSGRQFSNSRSEMNVSTLELGDSALYLCASSSEPGNFYEQYFGPGTRLTVT.

This clonotype has at least ten counts. CDR3 amino acids: CASSLVADEQYF. The CDR3 bases are TGTGCCAGCAGCTTAGTTGCGGACGAGCAGTACTTC. This chain joins TRBV11-2 and TRBJ2-7; D not resolved. The CDR3 consists of 12 residues. CDR1 SGHAT and CDR2 FQNNGV come from the germline V gene. The ends were cut back, 1 base at V and 5 bases at J, with 6 bases in the middle.

The chain uses TRBV11-2 and TRBJ2-7; 9 bases match TRBD2. The CDR3 loop spans 14 amino acids. Trimming cost V 4 bases and J 5 bases; bases outside gene matches: 6. Germline loops: CDR1 SGHAT, CDR2 FQNNGV. CDR3 sequence reads: CASSYSGSFDEQYF. The CDR3 DNA is TGTGCCAGCAGCTATAGCGGGAGTTTTGACGAGCAGTACTTC.

The table lists this clonotype with many counts. The rearrangement links TRBV11-1 to TRBJ2-6, with 8 nucleotides matching TRBD2. The germline CDR1 and CDR2 sequences are SGHAT and FQDESV (reference sequence). Losses at the gene ends were 7 bases for V and 4 bases for J; bases not matched to a gene: 12. CDR3 size: 17 residues. Here the CDR3 DNA reads TGTGCCAGCAACCGAGCGGGGGAACTCAGGGGGGCCAACGTCCTGACTTTC. Its translation: CASNRAGELRGANVLTF.

In this sample, this clonotype turned up many times. The chain links TRBV28 to TRBJ1-2; D gene uncertain. This CDR3 has 15 amino acids. V was pared by 2 bases and J by 6 bases, with 16 bases between. In germline, CDR1 is MDHEN, CDR2 SYDVKM. CDR3 loop: CASSLKRASAHGYTF. CDR3 nucleotide sequence: TGTGCCAGCAGTTTAAAAAGGGCCAGTGCGCATGGCTACACCTTC.

This clonotype was detected ten times or more. This sequence joins TRBV3-1 and TRBJ2-1, with 13 bases that match TRBD2. After removal of 0 bases from V and 8 bases from J, the junction contained 4 bases not matched to a gene. The CDR3 runs to 16 residues. Germline V gene data show CDR1 as LGHDT and CDR2 as YNNKEL (reference sequence). CDR3 bases: TGTGCCAGCAGCCAAGAGGGACTAGCGGGAATCTATGAGCAGTTCTTC. Translated: CASSQEGLAGIYEQFF.

The chain links TRBV5-1 to TRBJ1-1; TRBD1 is a possible D gene (5 bases). The V end was cut by 4 bases, the J end by 5 bases, with 15 bases between. In germline, CDR1 is SGHRS, CDR2 YFSETQ. The CDR3 length is 14 residues. CDR3 protein: CASSSGFEGTEAFF. CDR3 in DNA: TGCGCCAGCAGCAGTGGTTTTGAGGGGACTGAAGCTTTCTTT.

Only a few counts were recorded for this clonotype. The J gene is TRBJ2-3, the V gene TRBV6-1, with TRBD2 matching over 8 bases. The CDR3 runs 15 residues. Germline V gene lookup returns CDR1 MNHNS and CDR2 SASEGT. The trim removed 6 bases at V and 1 base at J, leaving 6 bases unmatched. As DNA, the CDR3 is TGTGCCAGCAGATCCAGCGGGAGAGGCACAGATACGCAGTATTTT. Protein sequence: CASRSSGRGTDTQYF.

This clonotype was seen just once. V and J are TRBV5-1 and TRBJ2-1; TRBD1 matches at 7 bases. The CDR3 has 14 amino acids. Germline values: CDR1 SGHRS, CDR2 YFSETQ. The V gene end was trimmed by 1 base and the J gene end by 8 bases; junction bases not matched to a gene: 6. In nucleotides, the CDR3 is TGCGCCAGCAGCTTGAAAGGGGGCTGGGATGAGCAGTTCTTC. Translation: CASSLKGGWDEQFF.

There are many counts of this clonotype. The chain links TRBV28 to TRBJ2-5; 7 bases line up with TRBD1. Losses at the gene ends were 2 bases for V and 1 base for J; bases not matched to a gene: 7. Looked up from germline, CDR1 is MDHEN and CDR2 is SYDVKM. The CDR3 sequence is 16 residues long. The CDR3, as DNA: TGTGCCAGCAGTTTACTCGCCGACAGGGCCCAAGAGACCCAGTACTTC. Protein product: CASSLLADRAQETQYF.

This clonotype appeared many times. CDR3 protein: CASTLRGLENIQYF. The CDR3 region has the DNA TGTGCCAGCACTCTCAGGGGGCTGGAAAACATTCAGTACTTC. V usage is TRBV12-3 or TRBV12-4 and J usage is TRBJ2-4; 8 nucleotides agree with TRBD1. Trimming removed 7 bases from V and 5 bases from J; junction bases left unmatched: 7. The CDR3 covers 14 residues.

This clonotype was counted at least ten times. The chain has TRBV3-1 and TRBJ1-1; D call uncertain. V lost 1 base, J lost 9 bases, and 9 bases lay in between. This CDR3 comprises 12 residues. Looked up from germline, CDR1 is LGHDT and CDR2 is YNNKEL (reference sequence). CDR3 sequence: CASSQVNGKAFF. The CDR3 DNA reads as TGTGCCAGCAGCCAAGTAAACGGGAAAGCTTTCTTT.

Many counts were recorded for this clonotype. This rearrangement joins TRBV5-1 to TRBJ1-1; TRBD1 agrees at 9 bases. The CDR3 is 16 amino acids. V dropped 0 bases and J dropped 1; count of bases not matched to a gene: 4. Per germline, CDR1 SGHRS and CDR2 YFSETQ. CDR3 amino acids: CASSLGPGQGNTEAFF. CDR3 nucleotides: TGCGCCAGCAGCTTGGGGCCGGGACAGGGGAACACTGAAGCTTTCTTT.

About this clonotype itself: One end of the junction is discordant with germline, which a read error may explain. The chain uses TRBV3-1 and TRBJ1-1; D may be TRBD1 (5 bases). The V gene's germline CDR1 is LGHDT and CDR2 YNNKEL (reference sequence). This CDR3 is built from 19 residues. Here the CDR3 reads CAGSENWGRGGTANTEAFF. For the CDR3, the DNA is TGTGCCGGCAGCGAAAACTGGGGACGGGGAGGGACCGCGAACACTGAAGCTTTCTTT.

This clonotype was observed at least ten times. CDR3 sequence: CASRRQGGNQPQHF. The CDR3 DNA reads TGTGCCAGCCGAAGGCAGGGCGGCAATCAGCCCCAGCATTTT. The gene calls are TRBV2 and TRBJ1-5; a possible D gene is TRBD1 (5 bases). Trimming removed 8 bases at V and 2 bases at J, with 13 bases between. The V gene's germline CDR1 is SNHLY and CDR2 FYNNEI. The CDR3 has 14 amino acids.

This clonotype showed up many times. The rearrangement links TRBV2 to TRBJ2-1; D may be TRBD1 (7 bases). With 8 bases removed from V and 9 bases from J, the gap between germline ends came to 26 bases. This CDR3 comprises 16 residues. Germline CDR1 reads SNHLY; CDR2 reads FYNNEI. The CDR3 loop reads CASPQGGRSSPGEQFF. Written as DNA, the CDR3 is TGTGCCAGCCCTCAGGGGGGCAGGTCGAGCCCCGGTGAGCAGTTCTTC.

The rearrangement uses TRBV6-9 and TRBJ2-7; 8 bases are shared with TRBD2. V shed 4 bases, J shed 0 bases, and the junction held 5 bases outside the gene matches. This CDR3 spans 15 amino acids. Per the germline V gene, CDR1 is MNHGY and CDR2 is SVAAGI. CDR3 loop: CASSLLAASSYEQYF. DNA for the CDR3: TGTGCCAGCAGTTTACTAGCGGCAAGCTCCTACGAGCAGTACTTC.

Concerning this clonotype itself: It is likely a read error, because the conserved phenylalanine at the end of the CDR3 is missing. The limits of the CDR3 on the DNA are not certain, so only TCRdb's listed CDR3 is given. Here the CDR3 reads CASSLGHTDTHYV. The rearrangement joins TRBV11-3 to TRBJ2-3. The CDR3 is 13 amino acids long, termini counted. CDR1 is SGHNT, CDR2 YENEEA, per germline.

This clonotype has at least ten counts. The rearrangement joins TRBV29-1 to TRBJ2-1; a weak D match, TRBD2 (6 bases). The CDR3 loop spans 15 amino acids. Trimming took off 0 bases at V and 6 bases at J, with 15 bases between the two ends. Germline assignment: CDR1 SQVTM and CDR2 ANQGSEA. CDR3 residues: CSVEDAASATNEQFF. CDR3 sequence (DNA): TGCAGCGTTGAAGATGCGGCTAGCGCAACCAATGAGCAGTTCTTC.

In this sample, this clonotype turned up many times. This chain uses TRBV10-3 with TRBJ1-5; D unresolved. Between the trimmed V and J ends, which lost 2 bases and 1 base, there was a span of 6 bases. This CDR3 region has 14 residues. CDR1 and CDR2 from the germline V gene are ENHRY and SYGVKD. The DNA of the CDR3 is TGTGCCATCAGTGAGGGACCCAGCAATCAGCCCCAGCATTTT. Translated: CAISEGPSNQPQHF.

At least ten counts were recorded for this clonotype. The V and J genes are TRBV3-1 and TRBJ2-7; no clear D. The CDR3 loop spans 13 amino acids. Germline CDR1 LGHDT, CDR2 YNNKEL (reference sequence). V was trimmed by 1 base and J by 6 bases, leaving 10 bases between them. CDR3 bases: TGTGCCAGCAGCCAAGTAAATATTTCCGAGCAGTACTTC. It is translated as CASSQVNISEQYF.

In regard to this clonotype: At one end, the junction sequence differs from germline, possibly due to a read error. The chain recombines TRBV4-2 with TRBJ2-1; D might be TRBD2 (6 bases). This CDR3 comprises 15 residues. Germline values: CDR1 LGHNA, CDR2 YNFKEQ. CDR3 region: CASRQWRDPGNEQFF. The CDR3 DNA reads as TGTGCCAGCCGCCAATGGCGGGACCCCGGGAATGAGCAGTTCTTC.

On this clonotype: Since a much larger clone is just one base distant, this may be a read error. The rearrangement uses TRBV30 and TRBJ1-4; D is unresolved. This CDR3 spans 13 amino acids. Trimming removed 3 bases from V and 8 bases from J, with 13 bases in between. The germline gives CDR1 GTSNPN, CDR2 SVGIG (reference sequence). The CDR3 is CAWSERREEKLFF. CDR3 DNA: TGTGCCTGGAGCGAGAGAAGGGAAGAAAAACTGTTTTTT.

In its sample, this clonotype was seen a few times. The chain combines TRBV20-1 with TRBJ1-3; 11 bases match TRBD1. V lost 4 bases, J lost 1 base, and 6 bases stayed unmatched. Germline assignment: CDR1 DFQATT and CDR2 SNEGSKA (reference sequence). The CDR3 loop spans 16 amino acids. CDR3 nucleotides: TGCAGTGCTATTGGGACAGGGGGTAAATCTGGAAACACCATATATTTT. This translates into CSAIGTGGKSGNTIYF.

This clonotype occurred a few times. A much larger clone is a single base away; this may be a read error. The rearrangement uses TRBV2 and TRBJ2-1; D is tentatively TRBD1 or TRBD2 (5 bases each). This CDR3 has 14 residues. Germline CDR1 reads SNHLY; CDR2 reads FYNNEI. As DNA, the CDR3 is TGTGCCAGCACGGGGCAGGGTCTACGAAATGGGCAGTTCTTC. This gives the protein CASTGQGLRNGQFF.

V is TRBV15 and J is TRBJ2-5, with D possibly TRBD1 on 5 matching bases. Per germline, CDR1 LNHNV and CDR2 YYDKDF (reference sequence). The V end lost 1 base, the J end lost 4 bases, and 10 bases lay between the germline ends. This CDR3 comprises 14 residues. DNA of the CDR3: TGTGCCACCAGCAGAGCTGGGGCAAGAGAGACCCAGTACTTC. Protein: CATSRAGARETQYF. Full variable domain (missing parts from reference TRBV15 and TRBJ2-5): DAMVIQNPRYQVTQFGKPVTLSCSQTLNHNVMYWYQQKSSQAPKLLFHYYDKDFNNEADTPDNFQSRRPNTSFCFLDIRSPGLGDTAMYLCATSRAGARETQYFGPGTRLLVL.

Details on this clonotype: Since a much larger clone is just one base distant, this may be a read error. The chain links TRBV19 to TRBJ2-3; 8 bases match TRBD1. The CDR3 totals 15 residues. Unmatched junction bases numbered 9, after V lost 9 bases and J lost 1 base. Germline lookup yields CDR1 LNHDA and CDR2 SQIVND (reference sequence). The CDR3 DNA reads as TGTGCCAGGATCACACAGGGGGAAGGCACAGATACGCAGTATTTT. This codes for CARITQGEGTDTQYF.